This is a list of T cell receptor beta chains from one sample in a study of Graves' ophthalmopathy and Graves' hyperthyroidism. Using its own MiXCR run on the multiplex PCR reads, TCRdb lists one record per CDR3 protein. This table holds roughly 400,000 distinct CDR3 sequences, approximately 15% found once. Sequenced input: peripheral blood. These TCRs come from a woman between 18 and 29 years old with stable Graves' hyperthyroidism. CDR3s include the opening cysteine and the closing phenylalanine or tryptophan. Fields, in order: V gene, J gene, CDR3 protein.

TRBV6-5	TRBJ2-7	CASSTRTGYEQYF
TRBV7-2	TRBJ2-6	CASSWDGANVLTF
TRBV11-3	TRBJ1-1	CASSLSGQGNTEAFF
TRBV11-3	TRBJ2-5	CASSTLGTEARETQYF
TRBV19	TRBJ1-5	CASSISGTGGHQPQHF
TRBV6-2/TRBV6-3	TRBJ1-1	CASSYGAGDTEAFF
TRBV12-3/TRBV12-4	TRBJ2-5	CASSWGGRVEETQYF
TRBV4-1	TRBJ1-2	CASSHGQGGYGYTF
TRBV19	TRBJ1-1	CAALGQGNTEAFF
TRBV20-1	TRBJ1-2	CSARPSTGSPNYGYTF
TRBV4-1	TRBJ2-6	CASSQDRDSATTGANVLTF
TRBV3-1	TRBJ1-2	CASSHGTGTGYTF
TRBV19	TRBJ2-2	CASSPRPNTGELFF
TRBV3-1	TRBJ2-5	CASSEEALVETQYF
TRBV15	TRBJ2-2	CATSRDPGIGGELFF
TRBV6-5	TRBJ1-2	CASSRPFRGARSLANYGYTF